The entry below describes one TCR beta chain. Antigen: not known. The data were obtained in a study of lymphopenia after photon versus proton radiotherapy. Whole-study findings and limits: After the lymphocyte nadir, photon-treated repertoires showed oligoclonal expansion, especially of CD8+ Temra cells. Under photons, naive T cells and diversity fell while effector/memory populations rose. Post-nadir TCR diversity decline inversely tracked overall survival among those who died.

The assay was immunoSEQ multiplex PCR, and TCRdb's table has in-frame clones only and misses some. In the table there are approximately 71,000 clones, approximately 91% of which are singletons. V was trimmed by 0 bases and J by 0 bases, leaving 15 bases between them. The CDR3 length is 18 residues. Looked up from germline, CDR1 is LGHNA and CDR2 is YNFKEQ. The TCR comes from a woman in her seventies with pancreatic cancer. The sequences come from peripheral blood, collected from a patient treated with photon-based radiotherapy. This rearrangement joins TRBV4-2 to TRBJ1-5; D is uncertain. CDR3 nucleotide sequence: TGTGCCAGCAGCCAAGAAGGCGGAGCAGCCCTTAGCAATCAGCCCCAGCATTTT. Protein: CASSQEGGAALSNQPQHF.